This is a list of T cell receptor beta chains from one sample in a study of cytomegalovirus exposure and HLA in healthy donors. Produced via immunoSEQ multiplex PCR; TCRdb's table is partial and in-frame only. Of over 150,000 clones in the sample, 75% to 90% were seen once. Sequenced material: PBMCs. All receptors derive from a boy between 2 and 15 years old in good health and CMV-seronegative. Each CDR3 is given without its conserved first and last residue.

>TRBV5-1|11|TRBJ1-2
ASRLDGPYGYT
>TRBV19|12|TRBJ1-1
ASTLTGFNTEAF
>TRBV5-4|11|TRBJ1-2
ASIDSNSYGYT
>TRBV11-2|9|TRBJ1-1
ASSSGVGLT
>TRBV18|11|TRBJ2-5
ASSPKGQETQY
>TRBV6-5|10|TRBJ1-5
ASRQGNQPQH
>TRBV7-8|15|TRBJ1-5
ASSLLGGEVSNQPQH
>TRBV2|12|TRBJ2-1
AGKGASSYNEQF
>TRBV10-3|14|TRBJ2-5
AISDPGFAEQETQY
>TRBV15|12|TRBJ2-7
ATSRDPSLYEQY
>TRBV4-1|15|TRBJ1-3
ASSPFTGGAGGNTIY
>TRBV7-9|14|TRBJ2-1
ARVPGVRSSYNEQF
>TRBV2|13|TRBJ1-3
ASSGTGSSGNTIY
>TRBV10-3|12|TRBJ1-1
AISELGANTEAF
>TRBV9|13|TRBJ1-2
ASSRIRTGAYGYT
>TRBV28|12|TRBJ1-2
ASTAGQGNYGYT
>TRBV5-1|14|TRBJ2-2
ASSAGQGADTGELF
>TRBV30|13|TRBJ1-2
AWSLVGTGRDGYT
>TRBV4-3|14|TRBJ2-6
ASSPGGVLGANVLT
>TRBV29-1|10|TRBJ1-1
SVESFRGEAF
>TRBV10-2|13|TRBJ1-1
ASSEAGLWSTEAF
>TRBV29-1|11|TRBJ2-7
SVQAGAGSEQY
>TRBV4-3|13|TRBJ2-2
ASSRWDTNRGELF
>TRBV9|13|TRBJ2-1
ASSAGLGSYNEQF
>TRBV15|13|TRBJ1-1
ATSRDLRGNTEAF
>TRBV4-1|15|TRBJ2-2
ASSQYPRDRDTGELF
>TRBV10-3|11|TRBJ1-2
AISENSNYGYT
>TRBV5-6|11|TRBJ2-1
ASSLGLAGGQF
>TRBV2|10|TRBJ2-6
ASSEVRVVLT
>TRBV7-9|13|TRBJ1-5
ASSSGTDSNQPQH
>TRBV27|16|TRBJ2-7
ASRRGQGLSSSSYEQY
>TRBV2|11|TRBJ1-2
AAVGETNYGYT
>TRBV4-3|15|TRBJ2-2
ASSQDHGGGDTGELF
>TRBV7-8|13|TRBJ2-7
ASSSIAGGDAEQY
>TRBV5-6|11|TRBJ1-2
ASLGGVGDGYT
>TRBV30|15|TRBJ2-3
AWSVGGLAGFTDTQY
>TRBV5-8|13|TRBJ2-7
ASSLEGVTGGEQY
>TRBV30|12|TRBJ2-3
AWSGGGVTDTQY
>TRBV4-3|11|TRBJ2-4
ASSPGILDIQY
>TRBV20-1|9|TRBJ1-2
SAPWGEGYT
>TRBV9|16|TRBJ2-2
ASSVDVRAGGGTGELF
>TRBV29-1|15|TRBJ1-4
SVSDGRGPVANEKLF